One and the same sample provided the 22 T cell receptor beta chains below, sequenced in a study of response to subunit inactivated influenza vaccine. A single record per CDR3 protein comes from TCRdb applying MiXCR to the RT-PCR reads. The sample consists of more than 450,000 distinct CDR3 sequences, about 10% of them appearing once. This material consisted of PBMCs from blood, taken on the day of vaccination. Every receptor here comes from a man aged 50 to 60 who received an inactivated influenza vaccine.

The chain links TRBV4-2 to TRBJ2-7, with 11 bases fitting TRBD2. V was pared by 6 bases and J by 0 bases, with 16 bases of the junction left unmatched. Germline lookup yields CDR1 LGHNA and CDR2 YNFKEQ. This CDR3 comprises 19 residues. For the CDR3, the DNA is TGTGCCAGCAGGGGCGACAGGGTGCTAGCGGGAGGACCCTCCTACGAGCAGTACTTC. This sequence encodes CASRGDRVLAGGPSYEQYF.

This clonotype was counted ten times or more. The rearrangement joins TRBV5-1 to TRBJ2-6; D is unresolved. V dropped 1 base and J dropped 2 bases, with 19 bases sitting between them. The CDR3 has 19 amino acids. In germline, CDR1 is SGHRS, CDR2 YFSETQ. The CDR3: CASSLWSPAVTAGANVLTF. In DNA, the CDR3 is TGCGCCAGCAGCTTGTGGAGCCCAGCCGTAACTGCTGGGGCCAACGTCCTGACTTTC.

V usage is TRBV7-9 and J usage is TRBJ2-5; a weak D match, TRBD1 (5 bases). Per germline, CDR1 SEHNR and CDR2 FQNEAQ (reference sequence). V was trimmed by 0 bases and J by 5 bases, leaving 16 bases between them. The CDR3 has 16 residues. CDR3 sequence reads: CASSLAGRAITETQYF. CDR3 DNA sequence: TGTGCCAGCAGCTTAGCTGGCAGGGCTATTACGGAGACCCAGTACTTC.

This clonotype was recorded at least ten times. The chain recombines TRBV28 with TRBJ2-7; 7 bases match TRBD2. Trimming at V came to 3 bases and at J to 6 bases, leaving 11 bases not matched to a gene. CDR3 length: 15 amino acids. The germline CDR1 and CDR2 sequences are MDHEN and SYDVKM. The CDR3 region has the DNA TGTGCCAGCAGTTTTGGGTTAGCGGGCACGGTCGAGCAGTACTTC. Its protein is CASSFGLAGTVEQYF.

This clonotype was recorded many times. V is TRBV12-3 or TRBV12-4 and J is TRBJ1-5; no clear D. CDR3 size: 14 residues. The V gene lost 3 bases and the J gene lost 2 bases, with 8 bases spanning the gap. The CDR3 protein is CASSFLGGNQPQHF. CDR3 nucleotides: TGTGCCAGCAGTTTTCTGGGTGGCAATCAGCCCCAGCATTTT.

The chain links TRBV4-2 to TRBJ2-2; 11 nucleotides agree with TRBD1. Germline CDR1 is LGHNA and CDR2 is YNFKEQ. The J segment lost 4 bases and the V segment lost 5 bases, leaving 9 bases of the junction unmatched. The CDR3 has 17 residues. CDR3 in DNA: TGTGCCAGCAGCGCCACGACCGGGACAGGGGGCACCGGGGAGCTGTTTTTT. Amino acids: CASSATTGTGGTGELFF.

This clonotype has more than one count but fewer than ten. The CDR3 DNA sequence: TGTGCCAGCAGTTTCTTCGGGCCCGGTGGAGCTTTCTTT. As protein: CASSFFGPGGAFF. V and J are TRBV6-2 or TRBV6-3 and TRBJ1-1; D is ambiguous. The CDR3 has 13 residues. Germline V gene data show CDR1 as MNHEY and CDR2 as SVGEGT. The ends were cut back, 4 bases at V and 10 bases at J, with 16 bases in the middle.

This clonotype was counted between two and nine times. CDR3 sequence (DNA): TGTGCCAGCAGCTTCCGGGGGGAAAACATTCAGTACTTC. Translation: CASSFRGENIQYF. This chain links TRBV7-8 with TRBJ2-4; 7 nucleotides match TRBD2. Germline V lookup: CDR1 SGHVS, CDR2 FQNEAQ. The CDR3 totals 13 residues. The ends lost 3 bases at V and 5 bases at J; junction bases unmatched: 1.

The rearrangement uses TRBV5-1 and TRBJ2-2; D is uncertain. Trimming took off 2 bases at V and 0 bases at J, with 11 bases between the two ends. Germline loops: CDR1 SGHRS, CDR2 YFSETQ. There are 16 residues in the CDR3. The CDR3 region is CASSFGARANTGELFF. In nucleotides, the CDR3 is TGCGCCAGCAGCTTTGGAGCTCGCGCGAACACCGGGGAGCTGTTTTTT.

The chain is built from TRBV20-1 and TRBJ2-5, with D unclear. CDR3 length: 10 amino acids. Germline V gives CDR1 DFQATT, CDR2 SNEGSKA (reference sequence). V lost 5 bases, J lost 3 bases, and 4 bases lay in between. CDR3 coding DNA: TGCAGTGCTCTAGAAGAGACCCAGTACTTC. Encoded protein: CSALEETQYF.

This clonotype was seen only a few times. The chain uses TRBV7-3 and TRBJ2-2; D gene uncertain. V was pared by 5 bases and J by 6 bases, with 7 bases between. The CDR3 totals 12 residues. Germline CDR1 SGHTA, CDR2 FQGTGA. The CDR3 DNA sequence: TGTGCCAGCAGCCCCAATGCCGGGGAGCTGTTTTTT. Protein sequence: CASSPNAGELFF.

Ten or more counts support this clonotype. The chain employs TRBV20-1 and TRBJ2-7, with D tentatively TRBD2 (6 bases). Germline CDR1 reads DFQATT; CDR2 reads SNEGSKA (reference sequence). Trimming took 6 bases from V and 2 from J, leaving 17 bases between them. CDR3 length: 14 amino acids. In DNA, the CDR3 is TGCAGTGCAGAGCCCGGGACTGGGACCTACGAGCAGTACTTC. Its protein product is CSAEPGTGTYEQYF.

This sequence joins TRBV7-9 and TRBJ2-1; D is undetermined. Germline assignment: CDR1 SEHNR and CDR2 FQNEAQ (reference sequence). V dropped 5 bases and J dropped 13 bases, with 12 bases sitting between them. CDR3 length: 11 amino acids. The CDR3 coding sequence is TGTGCCAGCAGCCCGTTAGCTGATCAGTTCTTC. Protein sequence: CASSPLADQFF.

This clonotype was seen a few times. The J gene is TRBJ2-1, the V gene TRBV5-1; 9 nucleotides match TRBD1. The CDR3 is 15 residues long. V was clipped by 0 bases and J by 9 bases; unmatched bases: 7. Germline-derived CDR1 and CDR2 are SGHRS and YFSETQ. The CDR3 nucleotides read TGCGCCAGCAGCTTGGAAGGGGGACAGGGCGCTGAGCAGTTCTTC. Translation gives CASSLEGGQGAEQFF.

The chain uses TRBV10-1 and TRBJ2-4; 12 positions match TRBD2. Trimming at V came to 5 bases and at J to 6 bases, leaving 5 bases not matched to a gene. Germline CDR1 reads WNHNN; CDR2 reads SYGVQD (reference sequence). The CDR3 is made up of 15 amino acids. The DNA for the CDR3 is TGCGCCAGCAGTAAGACTAGCGGGGGCTTAAACATTCAGTACTTC. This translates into CASSKTSGGLNIQYF.

The CDR3 is CASRERGQGLSEAFF. CDR3 nucleotide sequence: TGCGCCAGCAGAGAAAGGGGACAGGGATTATCTGAAGCTTTCTTT. The chain links TRBV5-1 to TRBJ1-1, with 9 bases aligning to TRBD1. The CDR3 loop spans 15 amino acids. Trimming removed 5 bases from V and 6 bases from J; junction bases left unmatched: 11. CDR1 SGHRS and CDR2 YFSETQ come from the germline V gene.

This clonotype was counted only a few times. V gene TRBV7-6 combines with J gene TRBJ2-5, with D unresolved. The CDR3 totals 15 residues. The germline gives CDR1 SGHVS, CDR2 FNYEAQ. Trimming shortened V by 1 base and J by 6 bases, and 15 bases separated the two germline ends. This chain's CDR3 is CASSLEELRLQTQYF. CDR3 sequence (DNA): TGTGCCAGCAGCTTAGAGGAACTCAGGCTGCAGACCCAGTACTTC.

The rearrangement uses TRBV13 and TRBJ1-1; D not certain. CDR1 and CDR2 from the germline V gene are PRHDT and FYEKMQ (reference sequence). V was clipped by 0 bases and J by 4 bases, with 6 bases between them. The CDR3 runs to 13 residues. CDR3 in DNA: TGTGCCAGCAGCTTAGGAGACTTCACTGAAGCTTTCTTT. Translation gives CASSLGDFTEAFF. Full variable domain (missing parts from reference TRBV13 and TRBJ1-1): AAGVIQSPRHLIKEKRETATLKCYPIPRHDTVYWYQQGPGQDPQFLISFYEKMQSDKGSIPDRFSAQQFSDYHSELNMSSLELGDSALYFCASSLGDFTEAFFGQGTRLTVV.

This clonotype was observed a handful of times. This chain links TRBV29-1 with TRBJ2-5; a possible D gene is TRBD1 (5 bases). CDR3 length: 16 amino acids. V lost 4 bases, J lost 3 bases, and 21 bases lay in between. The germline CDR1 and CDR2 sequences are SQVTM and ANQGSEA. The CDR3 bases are TGCAGCGTTGTTCAGGGTTGGGTTCATCGAAAAGAGACCCAGTACTTC. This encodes CSVVQGWVHRKETQYF.

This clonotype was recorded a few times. The DNA for the CDR3 is TGTGCCAGCAGTTTATCGGGGGTGTTAGCTAACTATGGCTACACCTTC. The encoded protein is CASSLSGVLANYGYTF. The chain combines TRBV12-3 or TRBV12-4 with TRBJ1-2; perhaps TRBD1 as D (5 bases). The CDR3 spans 16 residues. Trimming stripped 2 bases from V and 0 bases from J, with 13 bases between.

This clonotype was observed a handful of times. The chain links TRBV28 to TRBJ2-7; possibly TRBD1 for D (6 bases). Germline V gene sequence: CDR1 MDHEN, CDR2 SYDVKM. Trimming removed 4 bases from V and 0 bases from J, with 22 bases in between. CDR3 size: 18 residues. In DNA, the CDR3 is TGTGCCAGCAGTTATCACGTGGGTACCGGGACAACCTCCTACGAGCAGTACTTC. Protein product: CASSYHVGTGTTSYEQYF. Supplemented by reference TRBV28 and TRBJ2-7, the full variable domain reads DVKVTQSSRYLVKRTGEKVFLECVQDMDHENMFWYRQDPGLGLRLIYFSYDVKMKEKGDIPEGYSVSREKKERFSLILESASTNQTSMYLCASSYHVGTGTTSYEQYFGPGTRLTVT.

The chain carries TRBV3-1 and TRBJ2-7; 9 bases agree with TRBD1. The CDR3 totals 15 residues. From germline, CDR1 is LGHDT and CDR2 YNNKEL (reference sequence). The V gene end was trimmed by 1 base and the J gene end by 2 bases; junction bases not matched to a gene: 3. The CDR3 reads CASSQAGQGPYEQYF. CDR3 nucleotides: TGTGCCAGCAGCCAAGCGGGACAGGGTCCCTACGAGCAGTACTTC.